This T cell receptor beta chain was observed in a study of T-cell reconstitution after alpha-beta-depleted transplantation in children. Between the trimmed V and J ends, which lost 3 bases and 0 bases, there was a span of 15 bases. Germline V gene lookup returns CDR1 DFQATT and CDR2 SNEGSKA (reference sequence). The CDR3 extends over 15 amino acids. This clonotype occurred many times. Preparing the TCRbeta library involved the use of unique molecular identifiers. TCRdb fed the PCR reads into MiXCR, producing one record per CDR3 protein. The sample contains around 240,000 distinct CDR3 sequences, 9.7% of which appear only once.

This TCR came from a human donor who donated a stem cell graft to a child with SCID. J is TRBJ2-7 and V is TRBV20-1, with D possibly matching TRBD1 (6 bases). The material sequenced was PBMCs from the stem cell graft donor, taken from the stem cell graft. The CDR3 sequence is CSARGWGTISYEQYF. The CDR3 DNA is TGCAGTGCTAGGGGTTGGGGGACAATCTCCTACGAGCAGTACTTC.